This T cell receptor (beta chain) was recorded in a study of identical twins (dated by TCRdb to about 2016). As for the study more broadly: To test whether fetal clonotypes persist, this study deep-sequenced TCR alpha and beta repertoires from monozygotic twins, from unrelated adults of various ages, and from cord blood. To rule out contamination, the twin experiments were replicated at different times with different library preparation protocols. The paper as a whole reports these results and caveats: Compared with coincidental sharing between unrelated individuals, an excess of low generation-probability sequences was observed among out-of-frame TCR alpha sequences shared between twins. Abundant cord blood beta clonotypes had fewer insertions, young adult naive repertoires showed a similar but weaker trend, and memory repertoires showed no such trend. Zero-insertion analyses could be partly confounded by invariant T cells such as MAIT and iNKT, though diverse VJ usage argued against such confounding for most clonotypes. In beta out-of-frame sequences, excess twin sharing was weaker, because having fewer shared sequences lowered the signal-to-noise ratio. Because the same donors could not be followed over many years, the conclusions depended on cross-sectional statistical analysis. Recombination models systematically underestimated out-of-frame TCR alpha sharing in monozygotic twins but agreed with sharing between unrelated individuals.

Measured from the cysteine to the phenylalanine, the CDR3 is 11 residues long. Only the CDR3 region is kept as DNA, spanning 33 bases read in frame from base 1. Sequences DFQATT (CDR1) and SNEGSKA (CDR2) are obtained from the germline V gene (reference sequence). Every donor was a healthy Caucasian. Three pairs of female monozygotic twins, all aged roughly 18 to 29 years, were included in the twin cohort. Positive isolation kits from Invitrogen were used to isolate CD4+ and CD8+ T cell populations. Receptors were amplified or captured by 5' RACE. These reads were obtained on an Illumina HiSeq 2000. A universal primer binding site was introduced by template switching, and a unique molecular identifier was present in the final cDNA, enabling accurate counting of TCR cDNA molecules. Specific primers in the conserved constant-segment region were used to synthesize first-strand cDNA for TCR alpha and beta chains. To control for contamination, each cDNA library was double barcoded with a SMART-Mk sample barcode plus Illumina barcodes. TruSeq adapter sequences, together with Illumina sample barcodes, were added in two successive PCR steps. TCR alpha and beta cDNA libraries were sequenced on the Illumina HiSeq platform with custom primers. As for how the authors treated the data: MiGEC was used to process raw reads and extract unique molecular identifiers, and MiXCR was used to find CDR3 positions. Recombination models were inferred per individual with the repgenHMM and IGoR tools using an EM algorithm. The analysis of shared clonotypes was done with the tcR package in R, with sharing normalized by the product of cloneset sizes. To study raw recombination free of thymic and clonal selection effects, out-of-frame nonproductive sequences were analyzed. The public reads were quality trimmed at Q25 with fastp and then assembled into clones with MiXCR by TCRdb, keeping productive beta chains. Rows are unified per CDR3 protein, each entry keeping the most common DNA and genes. It is TCRdb's table, rather than the study itself, that gives the V and J calls and clone size. Across this sample there are 400,000 to 650,000 distinct CDR3 sequences, with about 20% seen only once. The top ten clonotypes cover 0.75% to 0.95% of the sample.

This clonotype appeared a few times. Its antigen remains undetermined. A junction boundary mismatches the germline segment, possibly from a read error. The same data also contributed to another study, on T cells expressing NK-cell markers. Reported in the second study: TCR beta-chain repertoires were profiled in sorted CD3+CD56+NKG2C+, CD3+CD56+NKG2C- and CD3+CD56-NKG2C+ T-cell subsets from roughly eight donors. Among the eight sequenced donors, only one was HCMV-seronegative, while the other seven were HCMV-seropositive. In several experiments an anti-gammadeltaTCR antibody was added to restrict sorting to alphabetaTCR-expressing T cells. In six or seven donors, the dominant CD3+CD56+NKG2C+ clonotypes ranked among the top 10 CD8+ clonotypes, making up 1.0-7.0% of CD8+ T cells. Those dominant clonotypes were again the most abundant among CD3+CD56-NKG2C+ cells in four donors, at about 28.3-65%. Whether the expanded NKG2C-expressing T cell clones were specific for HCMV antigens was left unclear. The eight sequenced donors were randomly selected healthy volunteers, three men and five women. A commercial ELISA kit detecting HCMV-specific IgG in serum was used to determine HCMV serostatus. Reads were demultiplexed and grouped by UMI with MIGEC, and clonotypes were assembled and quantified with MiTCR. To exclude erroneous sequences, any TCR cDNA sequence not supported by at least two reads was discarded. Downstream repertoire analysis used the tcR package, and clonotypes were matched across fractions by CDR3 nucleotide sequence plus V segment. Antigen specificity was annotated against VDJdb with VDJmatch, allowing one amino acid substitution in CDR3.

Sample: CD4+ T cells sorted from blood. Recombination joined TRBV20-1 with TRBJ1-6; matching of 5 bases hints at TRBD1 as the D gene. The TCR comes from a woman aged 18-29 years in good health. The DNA sequence is TGCAGTGCTCGACAAGGGGTCAAGGAGGACTTT. This sequence encodes CSARQGVKEDF.